These 12 T cell receptor beta chains were all obtained from the same sample, sequenced in a study of T cell repertoires in cytomegalovirus infection (dated by TCRdb to about 2019). The reads were generated on an Illumina HiSeq 1500. TCRdb reprocessing: public reads trimmed at Q25 with fastp, clones called with MiXCR, in-frame beta chains kept. A single entry per CDR3 protein holds the most common genes and DNA from its merged rows. For this sample there are about 180,000 distinct CDR3 sequences; about 15% appear just once. Roughly 30% of the sample comes from the top ten. Sequencing was performed on PBMCs. The receptors come from a human donor in good health (CMV status not recorded). Some clones in this sample may be carry-over from other donors' samples.

This clonotype turned up a few times. The chain couples TRBV6-2 or TRBV6-3 to TRBJ2-1; 10 bases map to TRBD2. This CDR3 has 15 amino acids. Trimming removed 7 bases from V and 8 bases from J; junction bases left unmatched: 11. Germline V gene data show CDR1 as MNHEY and CDR2 as SVGEGT. The chain's CDR3 is CASNQQRGGLDEQFF. The CDR3 DNA sequence: TGTGCCAGCAACCAACAGCGGGGGGGCCTCGATGAGCAGTTCTTC.

The V call is TRBV7-9, the J call TRBJ1-5, with a tentative D call TRBD1 (5 bases). Germline CDR1 is SEHNR and CDR2 is FQNEAQ (reference sequence). There are 14 residues in the CDR3. The V and J ends lost 5 bases and 3 bases respectively, with 11 bases between them. The CDR3 protein is CASSPTGDNQPQHF. CDR3 sequence (DNA): TGTGCCAGCAGCCCTACAGGAGACAATCAGCCCCAGCATTTT.

This clonotype was observed many times. The chain joins TRBV7-2 to TRBJ2-4; D tentatively fits TRBD1 or TRBD2 (5 bases each). Germline V CDR1 and CDR2: SGHTA, FQGNSA. The CDR3 has 16 amino acids. V gave up 2 bases and J gave up 1 base, with 12 bases separating them. The CDR3 DNA reads TGTGCCAGCAGCTTACGGGGCCTTGGGGCCAAAAACATTCAGTACTTC. As protein: CASSLRGLGAKNIQYF.

At least ten counts were recorded for this clonotype. The CDR3 nucleotides read TGTGCCAGCAGCTTACTAGCGGGAGGACGAGAGACCCAGTACTTC. As protein: CASSLLAGGRETQYF. This chain links TRBV7-2 with TRBJ2-5, with 11 nucleotides matching TRBD2. Unmatched junction bases numbered 3, after V lost 2 bases and J lost 4 bases. In germline, CDR1 is SGHTA, CDR2 FQGNSA. CDR3 length: 15 residues.

In this sample, this clonotype turned up many times. This sequence joins TRBV7-2 and TRBJ2-7; 14 nucleotides line up with TRBD2. V lost 1 base, J lost 6 bases, and 5 bases stayed unmatched. Per germline, CDR1 SGHTA and CDR2 FQGNSA. There are 16 residues in the CDR3. The DNA for the CDR3 is TGTGCCAGCAGCTTAGTTGGGACTAGCGGGAGTGGCGAGCAGTACTTC. It translates to CASSLVGTSGSGEQYF. The full variable domain, in which reference TRBV7-2 and TRBJ2-7 provide the parts outside the CDR3, is GAGVSQSPSNKVTEKGKDVELRCDPISGHTALYWYRQSLGQGLEFLIYFQGNSAPDKSGLPSDRFSAERTGGSVSTLTIQRTQQEDSAVYLCASSLVGTSGSGEQYFGPGTRLTVT.

In its sample, this clonotype was seen many times. CDR3 protein: CASSTGTGAYGYTF. The CDR3 nucleotides read TGTGCCAGCAGTACCGGGACAGGGGCCTATGGCTACACCTTC. The J gene is TRBJ1-2, the V gene TRBV12-3 or TRBV12-4; TRBD1 aligns across 10 bases. The V segment lost 5 bases and the J segment 4 bases; nucleotides outside the gene matches: 4. CDR3 length: 14 residues.

This clonotype occurred many times. V usage is TRBV7-8 and J usage is TRBJ1-1; D unresolved. Trimming took off 6 bases at V and 1 base at J, with 9 bases between the two ends. The CDR3 runs 13 residues. Germline CDR1 is SGHVS and CDR2 is FQNEAQ. The CDR3 spells CASSPDTNTEAFF. The CDR3 nucleotides are TGTGCCAGCAGTCCCGACACGAACACTGAAGCTTTCTTT.

This clonotype has ten or more counts. This chain uses TRBV7-2 with TRBJ1-1; the D gene is possibly TRBD1 (6 bases). Trimming cost V 2 bases and J 6 bases, with 22 bases left between them. Germline CDR1 reads SGHTA; CDR2 reads FQGNSA. This CDR3 contains 17 residues. CDR3 nucleotides: TGTGCCAGCAGCTTAACCCTCCTTGTGGGGGCTGGCTCTGAAGCTTTCTTT. The encoded protein is CASSLTLLVGAGSEAFF.

This clonotype was seen once. V is TRBV18 and J is TRBJ2-2; D is ambiguous. This CDR3 region has 15 residues. Germline CDR1 is KGHSH and CDR2 is LQKENI. V was pared by 1 base and J by 1 base, with 7 bases between. The CDR3 nucleotides are TGTGCCAGCTCACCACTCCACCTGAACACCGGGGAGCTGTTTTTT. It translates to CASSPLHLNTGELFF.

This clonotype was recorded once. The chain combines TRBV28 with TRBJ1-1, with TRBD1 matching over 7 bases. With V trimmed by 5 bases and J by 2 bases, 8 bases remained unmatched. Germline assignment: CDR1 MDHEN and CDR2 SYDVKM. CDR3 length: 15 amino acids. This chain's CDR3 is CASSPPGQINTEAFF. CDR3 in DNA: TGTGCCAGCAGTCCGCCGGGACAGATAAACACTGAAGCTTTCTTT. The entire variable domain, with the rest obtained from reference TRBV28 and TRBJ1-1, is as follows: DVKVTQSSRYLVKRTGEKVFLECVQDMDHENMFWYRQDPGLGLRLIYFSYDVKMKEKGDIPEGYSVSREKKERFSLILESASTNQTSMYLCASSPPGQINTEAFFGQGTRLTVV.

This clonotype has only a few counts. This chain links TRBV5-1 with TRBJ2-5; D ambiguous. Germline CDR1 SGHRS, CDR2 YFSETQ. V was trimmed by 2 bases and J by 2 bases, leaving 10 bases between them. This CDR3 spans 14 amino acids. The CDR3 DNA is TGCGCCAGCAGCTTATACACAGCTCAAGAGACCCAGTACTTC. The encoded protein is CASSLYTAQETQYF.

This clonotype has only a few counts. The chain recombines TRBV28 with TRBJ2-7; D gene uncertain. Between the trimmed V and J ends, which lost 8 bases and 2 bases, there was a span of 13 bases. There are 13 residues in the CDR3. Looked up from germline, CDR1 is MDHEN and CDR2 is SYDVKM. The CDR3 is CASRNTETYEQYF. The DNA of the CDR3 is TGTGCCAGCCGGAACACGGAAACCTACGAGCAGTACTTC. The full variable domain, with the rest looked up from reference TRBV28 and TRBJ2-7, is DVKVTQSSRYLVKRTGEKVFLECVQDMDHENMFWYRQDPGLGLRLIYFSYDVKMKEKGDIPEGYSVSREKKERFSLILESASTNQTSMYLCASRNTETYEQYFGPGTRLTVT.